A single sample is the source of the 27 T cell receptor beta chains below, sequenced in a study of vaccination and CD4 T cells after COVID-19. The study sequenced cultured CD4+ T cell DNA using the Oncomine TCR Beta short-read assay. TCRdb passed the PCR reads through MiXCR, listing each CDR3 protein once. The sample holds more than 15,000 distinct CDR3 sequences, around 45% seen once. Their target antigens are unknown. Treatment meaning: roughly 10-day PBMC culture with coronavirus spike peptide pools or control peptides (ViraFEST assay). The sample was CD4+ T cells from blood, cultured in vitro. The receptors were gathered from a human donor who had recovered from COVID-19.

This clonotype was detected only a few times. The V call is TRBV27, the J call TRBJ2-3; D gene uncertain. This CDR3 is 16 amino acids long. The germline V gene has CDR1 MNHEY and CDR2 SMNVEV (reference sequence). The germline V and J ends were trimmed by 5 bases and 0 bases, with 15 bases remaining between them. The CDR3 protein is CASSLSMSRSTDTQYF. The CDR3 region has the DNA TGTGCCAGCAGTCTCTCTATGAGCCGGAGCACAGATACGCAGTATTTT.

There are a few counts of this clonotype. The chain uses TRBV24-1 and TRBJ2-6, with 10 bases fitting TRBD1. CDR1 and CDR2 (germline): KGHDR, SFDVKD. CDR3 length: 17 residues. V shed 3 bases and J 2 bases; nucleotides not matched to a gene: 3. Written as DNA, the CDR3 is TGTGCCACCAGTGATCCCGGGACAGGGGCTGGGGCCAACGTCCTGACTTTC. Its protein product is CATSDPGTGAGANVLTF.

The gene calls are TRBV5-1 and TRBJ2-1, with TRBD2 identical over 11 bases. Germline values: CDR1 SGHRS, CDR2 YFSETQ. V lost 2 bases to trimming and J lost 2 bases; unmatched junction nucleotides: 9. This CDR3 is built from 18 residues. The CDR3 protein is CASSLIPGTSGTYNEQFF. CDR3 nucleotide sequence: TGCGCCAGCAGCTTAATTCCAGGGACTAGCGGAACCTACAATGAGCAGTTCTTC. Full variable domain (outside the CDR3, taken from reference TRBV5-1 and TRBJ2-1): KAGVTQTPRYLIKTRGQQVTLSCSPISGHRSVSWYQQTPGQGLQFLFEYFSETQRNKGNFPGRFSGRQFSNSRSEMNVSTLELGDSALYLCASSLIPGTSGTYNEQFFGPGTRLTVL.

The chain has TRBV2 and TRBJ1-6; 10 bases are a match to TRBD1. Trimming took 8 bases from V and 7 from J; bases not matched to a gene: 8. Germline loops: CDR1 SNHLY, CDR2 FYNNEI. This CDR3 region has 15 residues. As DNA, the CDR3 is TGTGCCAGCGCTCCGACAGGGGGCGAGAATTCACCCCTCCACTTT. Translating it yields CASAPTGGENSPLHF.

The rearrangement joins TRBV20-1 to TRBJ2-3, with TRBD2 matching 14 bases. This CDR3 is built from 19 residues. V lost 2 bases, J lost 2 bases, and 12 bases stayed unmatched. In germline, CDR1 is DFQATT, CDR2 SNEGSKA (reference sequence). The CDR3 here is CSARSGTSGSGASTDTQYF. CDR3 nucleotide sequence: TGCAGTGCTAGATCCGGGACTAGCGGGAGTGGGGCTTCCACAGATACGCAGTATTTT.

The V and J genes are TRBV5-1 and TRBJ1-6, with 7 nucleotides matching TRBD1. CDR3 size: 16 residues. The V segment lost 3 bases and the J segment 7 bases; nucleotides outside the gene matches: 10. The germline V gene encodes CDR1 SGHRS and CDR2 YFSETQ. CDR3 in DNA: TGCGCCAGCAGCTCTAAGACAGGGAGGGGGAATTCACCCCTCCACTTT. Its translation: CASSSKTGRGNSPLHF.

The V and J genes are TRBV6-2 or TRBV6-3 and TRBJ1-3, with D perhaps TRBD1 (6 bases). The germline V and J ends were trimmed by 7 bases and 0 bases, with 16 bases remaining between them. This CDR3 is built from 16 residues. Germline V CDR1 and CDR2: MNHEY, SVGEGT. CDR3 region: CASTTPGQLSGNTIYF. The CDR3 DNA follows: TGTGCCAGCACCACACCGGGACAACTCTCTGGAAACACCATATATTTT.

The chain is built from TRBV7-2 and TRBJ2-7; D gene uncertain. CDR3 length: 12 amino acids. Germline V gene data show CDR1 as SGHTA and CDR2 as FQGNSA. V gave up 2 bases and J gave up 2 bases, with 4 bases separating them. CDR3 DNA: TGTGCCAGCAGCTTAAACCCCTACGAGCAGTACTTC. Its protein product is CASSLNPYEQYF.

The chain joins TRBV28 to TRBJ1-1; no firm D call. Germline assignment: CDR1 MDHEN and CDR2 SYDVKM. The CDR3 contains 13 residues. Trimming cost V 7 bases and J 4 bases, with 13 bases left between them. The CDR3 region has the DNA TGTGCCAGCAAAGAGGGTGCCCTCACTGAAGCTTTCTTT. Translated, it gives CASKEGALTEAFF. The full variable domain, rest sourced from reference TRBV28 and TRBJ1-1, is DVKVTQSSRYLVKRTGEKVFLECVQDMDHENMFWYRQDPGLGLRLIYFSYDVKMKEKGDIPEGYSVSREKKERFSLILESASTNQTSMYLCASKEGALTEAFFGQGTRLTVV.

By proportion, this clonotype is medium-sized. This chain connects TRBV28 to TRBJ2-7, with 8 nucleotides matching TRBD2. J gave up 9 bases and V 5 bases, and 18 bases lay outside the gene matches. Germline loops: CDR1 MDHEN, CDR2 SYDVKM. The CDR3 sequence is 16 residues long. The CDR3 reads CASSPWQSGGPSGQYF. CDR3 nucleotides: TGTGCCAGCAGTCCGTGGCAGAGCGGGGGCCCCTCCGGGCAGTACTTC.

The chain links TRBV5-4 to TRBJ1-2; the D gene is possibly TRBD1 (6 bases). The CDR3 is 14 amino acids. The V gene's germline CDR1 is SGHNT and CDR2 YYREEE (reference sequence). Trimming removed 4 bases from V and 6 bases from J, with 16 bases in between. The CDR3 reads CASSIPGTPNGYTF. Here the CDR3 DNA reads TGTGCCAGCAGCATTCCCGGGACACCGAATGGCTACACCTTC.

This clonotype was picked up a small number of times. The gene calls are TRBV28 and TRBJ1-5, with a possible D match to TRBD1 (6 bases). The CDR3 sequence is 15 residues long. Trimming cost V 4 bases and J 2 bases, with 12 bases left between them. In germline, CDR1 is MDHEN, CDR2 SYDVKM. CDR3 bases: TGTGCCAGCAGTTCCGCCTACAGGGGCAATCAGCCCCAGCATTTT. Encoded protein: CASSSAYRGNQPQHF.

This clonotype occurred a few times. V and J are TRBV6-1 and TRBJ2-3; maybe TRBD1 (6 bases). The CDR3 covers 14 residues. The germline V gene encodes CDR1 MNHNS and CDR2 SASEGT. Trimming stripped 7 bases from V and 2 bases from J, with 13 bases between. CDR3 coding DNA: TGTGCCAGCATAACGAGACAGGTCACAGATACGCAGTATTTT. Translated, it gives CASITRQVTDTQYF.

This chain connects TRBV14 to TRBJ2-7; D possibly corresponds to TRBD2 (5 bases). V lost 4 bases, J lost 4 bases, and 14 bases lay in between. Looked up from germline, CDR1 is SGHDN and CDR2 is FVKESK. CDR3 size: 14 residues. CDR3 sequence (DNA): TGTGCCAGCAGCCGGATTTACGGAGGATACGAGCAGTACTTC. Translating it yields CASSRIYGGYEQYF.

This clonotype is medium-sized by share. The CDR3 sequence is CATSRGAYEQYF. The CDR3 DNA follows: TGTGCCACCAGCAGGGGGGCTTACGAGCAGTACTTC. The chain uses TRBV15 and TRBJ2-7; D perhaps matches TRBD1 (6 bases). V lost 3 bases to trimming and J lost 4 bases, with 7 bases between them. The length of the CDR3 is 12 residues. Germline CDR1 LNHNV, CDR2 YYDKDF (reference sequence). The full variable domain, rest sourced from reference TRBV15 and TRBJ2-7, is DAMVIQNPRYQVTQFGKPVTLSCSQTLNHNVMYWYQQKSSQAPKLLFHYYDKDFNNEADTPDNFQSRRPNTSFCFLDIRSPGLGDTAMYLCATSRGAYEQYFGPGTRLTVT.

Only a few counts were recorded for this clonotype. The rearrangement joins TRBV11-2 to TRBJ2-5; tentative D call: TRBD2 (6 bases). Per the germline V gene, CDR1 is SGHAT and CDR2 is FQNNGV. The CDR3 consists of 13 residues. Trimming shortened V by 8 bases and J by 1 base, and 11 bases separated the two germline ends. CDR3 in DNA: TGTGCCAGCGGACGGGGGTCCCAAGAGACCCAGTACTTC. It translates to CASGRGSQETQYF.

The rearrangement joins TRBV19 to TRBJ2-5; the match to TRBD2 covers 7 bases. CDR3 length: 15 residues. The trim removed 9 bases at V and 5 bases at J, leaving 15 bases unmatched. Germline V gene lookup returns CDR1 LNHDA and CDR2 SQIVND (reference sequence). The CDR3 protein is CASAHLSGAVETQYF. The CDR3 DNA reads as TGTGCCAGCGCCCATCTCAGCGGGGCTGTGGAGACCCAGTACTTC.

V is TRBV27 and J is TRBJ1-6; D is possibly TRBD1 (5 bases). Germline CDR1 and CDR2: MNHEY and SMNVEV (reference sequence). V lost 0 bases and J 14 bases, leaving 17 bases between the germline ends. The CDR3 is 15 amino acids. The DNA for the CDR3 is TGTGCCAGCAGTTTATCCTTCTCGGGGGGTTTGTCCCTCCACTTT. Translated, it gives CASSLSFSGGLSLHF.

The chain combines TRBV4-3 with TRBJ2-4, with a tentative D call TRBD2 (6 bases). This CDR3 spans 18 amino acids. V was trimmed by 0 bases and J by 0 bases, leaving 15 bases between them. Germline values: CDR1 LGHNA, CDR2 YSLEER. For the CDR3, the DNA is TGCGCCAGCAGCCAAGACTTGGCTAGCGTTCTAGCCAAAAACATTCAGTACTTC. This translates into CASSQDLASVLAKNIQYF.

The rearrangement links TRBV5-4 to TRBJ2-7, with unresolved D. Between the trimmed V and J ends, which lost 0 bases and 2 bases, there was a span of 15 bases. CDR3 length: 16 amino acids. In germline, CDR1 is SGHNT, CDR2 YYREEE (reference sequence). In DNA form, the CDR3 reads TGTGCCAGCAGCTTGGGCGGTGGATACTCAACCTACGAGCAGTACTTC. As protein: CASSLGGGYSTYEQYF.

The genes are TRBV28 and TRBJ2-7; no reliable D call. The V gene's germline CDR1 is MDHEN and CDR2 SYDVKM. CDR3 length: 13 residues. V was shortened by 2 bases and J by 2 bases, with 7 bases between the two germline ends. CDR3 bases: TGTGCCAGCAGTTTACCCGGGCCCTACGAGCAGTACTTC. Encoded protein: CASSLPGPYEQYF.

As to this clonotype: A junction end diverges from the germline sequence, so it may reflect a read error. The chain carries TRBV7-3 and TRBJ2-3; D perhaps matches TRBD2 (6 bases). Germline loops: CDR1 SGHTA, CDR2 FQGTGA. There are 18 residues in the CDR3. The CDR3 DNA reads TGTGCCGGCAGCTTAACAGGCCCTAGCGAGGGGAGCACAGATACGCAGTATTTT. Translated, it gives CAGSLTGPSEGSTDTQYF.

The CDR3 sequence: CASLNRRTGYGYTF. In DNA, the CDR3 is TGTGCCAGCCTCAACAGGCGGACAGGATATGGCTACACCTTC. V gene TRBV28 combines with J gene TRBJ1-2; 7 nucleotides match TRBD1. V dropped 8 bases and J dropped 5; count of bases not matched to a gene: 11. This CDR3 spans 14 amino acids. Looked up from germline, CDR1 is MDHEN and CDR2 is SYDVKM.

The J gene is TRBJ2-7, the V gene TRBV19; D might be TRBD1 or TRBD2, each matching 5 bases. CDR1 LNHDA and CDR2 SQIVND come from the germline V gene (reference sequence). V lost 3 bases to trimming and J lost 7 bases, with 25 bases between them. The CDR3 loop spans 17 amino acids. The CDR3 here is CASSIRRGRARSGEQYF. The CDR3 coding sequence is TGTGCCAGTAGTATCCGACGGGGCAGGGCGAGATCTGGTGAGCAGTACTTC. The full variable domain, rest sourced from reference TRBV19 and TRBJ2-7, is DGGITQSPKYLFRKEGQNVTLSCEQNLNHDAMYWYRQDPGQGLRLIYYSQIVNDFQKGDIAEGYSVSREKKESFPLTVTSAQKNPTAFYLCASSIRRGRARSGEQYFGPGTRLTVT.

The chain uses TRBV6-1 and TRBJ1-2; no firm D call. The germline V and J ends were trimmed by 4 bases and 0 bases, with 3 bases remaining between them. The CDR3 sequence is 12 residues long. Germline CDR1 reads MNHNS; CDR2 reads SASEGT. CDR3 nucleotides: TGTGCCAGCAGTGGTCCTAACTATGGCTACACCTTC. It translates to CASSGPNYGYTF.

The CDR3 loop is CASSQLTWEGQPQHF. Written as DNA, the CDR3 is TGCGCCAGCAGCCAGCTCACTTGGGAGGGGCAGCCCCAGCATTTT. This chain connects TRBV4-1 to TRBJ1-5; a possible D gene is TRBD1 (5 bases). V lost 3 bases to trimming and J lost 7 bases, with 16 bases between them. This CDR3 region has 15 residues. Germline loops: CDR1 MGHRA, CDR2 YSYEKL.

This chain connects TRBV4-2 to TRBJ1-1; D is undetermined. There are 14 residues in the CDR3. Looked up from germline, CDR1 is LGHNA and CDR2 is YNFKEQ. V lost 2 bases, J lost 7 bases, and 14 bases lay in between. CDR3 region: CASSQLARGVEAFF. In nucleotides, the CDR3 is TGTGCCAGCAGCCAACTTGCTCGGGGTGTTGAAGCTTTCTTT.